The 22 T cell receptor beta chains given below trace back to one sample, sequenced in a study of post-analysis software for immune sequencing data. Study-level results: Roughly five TRBV segments were more frequent in patients than controls; TRBV5-6, TRBV5-1 and TRBV20-1 belonged to this group.

The library was made from cDNA and included unique molecular identifiers. One entry per CDR3 protein, called by TCRdb with MiXCR from the PCR reads. The sample has 500,000 to 600,000 distinct CDR3 sequences, around 40% seen once. These receptors' targets are unknown. Sequenced sample: blood. The receptor source for this set is a girl aged 5 to 17 with multiple sclerosis.

This clonotype occurred a few times. This sequence joins TRBV5-1 and TRBJ2-3; 7 nucleotides align to TRBD2. CDR3 length: 16 amino acids. V trimming: 4 bases; J trimming: 1 base; junction bases outside the gene matches: 9. Germline CDR1 reads SGHRS; CDR2 reads YFSETQ. The CDR3 sequence is CASSPSVGGGTDTQYF. For the CDR3, the DNA is TGCGCCAGCAGCCCTTCCGTGGGAGGGGGCACAGATACGCAGTATTTT.

The chain carries TRBV7-9 and TRBJ2-3; D uncertain. Germline CDR1 reads SEHNR; CDR2 reads FQNEAQ (reference sequence). V dropped 4 bases and J dropped 5 bases, with 7 bases sitting between them. This CDR3 is 12 amino acids long. Here the CDR3 DNA reads TGTGCCAGCAGCTCCGGTCAAGATACGCAGTATTTT. This sequence encodes CASSSGQDTQYF. Supplemented by reference TRBV7-9 and TRBJ2-3, the full variable domain reads DTGVSQNPRHKITKRGQNVTFRCDPISEHNRLYWYRQTLGQGPEFLTYFQNEAQLEKSRLLSDRFSAERPKGSFSTLEIQRTEQGDSAMYLCASSSGQDTQYFGPGTRLTVL.

The V call is TRBV12-3 or TRBV12-4, the J call TRBJ2-4; 12 positions match TRBD2. V trimming: 3 bases; J trimming: 2 bases; junction bases outside the gene matches: 14. The CDR3 loop spans 20 amino acids. The CDR3 reads CASSFPRLAGEGETKNIQYF. The CDR3 nucleotides are TGTGCCAGCAGTTTTCCCAGACTAGCGGGAGAGGGAGAGACCAAAAACATTCAGTACTTC.

The chain recombines TRBV7-3 with TRBJ1-1; 8 bases fit TRBD1. In germline, CDR1 is SGHTA, CDR2 FQGTGA. The CDR3 length is 15 residues. After removal of 1 base from V and 12 bases from J, the junction contained 13 bases not matched to a gene. The CDR3 protein is CASSLNGLGDRGTFF. In nucleotides, the CDR3 is TGTGCCAGCAGCTTAAACGGCCTGGGAGACAGGGGAACTTTCTTT.

V and J are TRBV20-1 and TRBJ2-5; a weak D match, TRBD1 (5 bases). The end of the DNA aligns better with TRBJ2-7, so the J call may be wrong. Germline values: CDR1 DFQATT, CDR2 SNEGSKA (reference sequence). CDR3 size: 13 residues. The CDR3 region is CSASPRALYEQYF. The CDR3 region has the DNA TGCAGTGCTAGTCCCAGGGCATTGTACGAGCAGTACTTC.

The CDR3 bases are TGCGCCAGCAGCTTGGGTTGGGGGTTGACTGAAGCTTTCTTT. Amino acids: CASSLGWGLTEAFF. The V gene is TRBV5-1, the J gene TRBJ1-1; D is possibly TRBD1 (5 bases). CDR1 and CDR2 from the germline V gene are SGHRS and YFSETQ. Between the trimmed V and J ends, which lost 0 bases and 5 bases, there was a span of 11 bases. The CDR3 length is 14 residues.

There are a few counts of this clonotype. The J gene is TRBJ2-6, the V gene TRBV7-9; no clear D gene. CDR3 length equals 15 residues. Between the trimmed V and J ends, which lost 5 bases and 0 bases, there was a span of 8 bases. Germline V gene lookup returns CDR1 SEHNR and CDR2 FQNEAQ (reference sequence). The CDR3 DNA reads as TGTGCCAGCAGCAATCAGGTCTCTGGGGCCAACGTCCTGACTTTC. This gives the protein CASSNQVSGANVLTF.

This rearrangement joins TRBV14 to TRBJ1-2; D gene ambiguous. CDR1 and CDR2 from the germline V gene are SGHDN and FVKESK. Trimming removed 4 bases from V and 8 bases from J, with 20 bases in between. This CDR3 spans 15 amino acids. CDR3 sequence reads: CASSPREVIGSGYTF. CDR3 bases: TGTGCCAGCAGCCCTCGGGAGGTGATTGGGAGCGGCTACACCTTC.

The J gene is TRBJ1-2, the V gene TRBV3-1; the D gene is possibly TRBD1 (6 bases). CDR1 is LGHDT and CDR2 is YNNKEL in the germline V gene (reference sequence). V was cut by 5 bases and J by 8 bases, with 15 bases left in between. The CDR3 extends over 13 amino acids. The CDR3 DNA sequence: TGTGCCAGCAGCAACAGGGAGGGGCACGGCTACACCTTC. This encodes CASSNREGHGYTF.

This clonotype was counted only a few times. The rearrangement links TRBV4-1 to TRBJ2-7; 10 bases align to TRBD2. CDR1 is MGHRA and CDR2 is YSYEKL in the germline V gene. The V segment lost 3 bases and the J segment 1 base; nucleotides outside the gene matches: 3. The CDR3 has 15 residues. The CDR3 DNA follows: TGCGCCAGCAGCCATAGGACTAGCGGTTCCTACGAGCAGTACTTC. Translated, it gives CASSHRTSGSYEQYF.

Turning to this clonotype: One base away lies a much larger clone, so this may be a sequencing read error. This rearrangement joins TRBV4-2 to TRBJ2-4; D perhaps matches TRBD1 (5 bases). Germline CDR1 LGHNA, CDR2 YNFKEQ. This CDR3 has 11 amino acids. CDR3 in amino acids: CVSSQDREQYF. The CDR3 DNA sequence: TGTGTCAGCAGCCAAGACAGAGAGCAGTACTTC.

CDR3 amino acids: CSVAQGYGYTF. The CDR3 DNA reads TGCAGCGTTGCTCAGGGGTACGGCTACACCTTC. V is TRBV29-1 and J is TRBJ1-2, with D perhaps TRBD1 (6 bases). Looked up from germline, CDR1 is SQVTM and CDR2 is ANQGSEA. Trimming left V 4 bases short and J 8 bases short, with 11 bases between. The CDR3 covers 11 residues.

The chain recombines TRBV4-2 with TRBJ2-2; TRBD2 matches at 9 bases. This CDR3 spans 16 amino acids. Germline loops: CDR1 LGHNA, CDR2 YNFKEQ. V lost 1 base and J lost 6; bases outside the gene matches: 6. CDR3 nucleotide sequence: TGTGCCAGCAGCCAAGTCCCAGCGGGAGGCCCCGGGGAGCTGTTTTTT. It is translated as CASSQVPAGGPGELFF.

The CDR3 region is CASSLGTSGREETQYF. CDR3 DNA sequence: TGTGCCAGCAGCCTCGGGACTAGCGGGAGGGAAGAGACCCAGTACTTC. The V gene is TRBV7-9, the J gene TRBJ2-5; TRBD2 aligns across 16 bases. The germline gives CDR1 SEHNR, CDR2 FQNEAQ (reference sequence). This CDR3 comprises 16 residues. V shed 5 bases and J 3 bases; nucleotides not matched to a gene: 3. Filled out from reference TRBV7-9 and TRBJ2-5, the complete variable domain reads DTGVSQNPRHKITKRGQNVTFRCDPISEHNRLYWYRQTLGQGPEFLTYFQNEAQLEKSRLLSDRFSAERPKGSFSTLEIQRTEQGDSAMYLCASSLGTSGREETQYFGPGTRLLVL.

The chain joins TRBV30 to TRBJ2-1; TRBD2 matches at 7 bases. Germline V lookup: CDR1 GTSNPN, CDR2 SVGIG (reference sequence). Trimming cost V 2 bases and J 5 bases; bases outside gene matches: 12. The CDR3 totals 16 residues. The CDR3 spells CAWSSGTPGGNNEQFF. CDR3 sequence (DNA): TGTGCCTGGAGTTCGGGCACCCCGGGGGGAAACAATGAGCAGTTCTTC.

The J gene is TRBJ1-5, the V gene TRBV7-2, with 8 nucleotides matching TRBD1. Germline-derived CDR1 and CDR2 are SGHTA and FQGNSA. The junction had 14 bases not matched to a gene; V was cut back by 5 bases and J by 5 bases. The CDR3 sequence is 17 residues long. The CDR3 here is CASSPALGQGSHQPQHF. In DNA form, the CDR3 reads TGTGCCAGCAGCCCCGCCCTCGGACAGGGATCTCATCAGCCCCAGCATTTT. Full variable domain (remainder filled in from reference TRBV7-2 and TRBJ1-5): GAGVSQSPSNKVTEKGKDVELRCDPISGHTALYWYRQSLGQGLEFLIYFQGNSAPDKSGLPSDRFSAERTGGSVSTLTIQRTQQEDSAVYLCASSPALGQGSHQPQHFGDGTRLSIL.

The J gene is TRBJ1-4, the V gene TRBV20-1, with no clear D. This CDR3 comprises 12 residues. Germline V CDR1 and CDR2: DFQATT, SNEGSKA (reference sequence). Between the trimmed V and J ends, which lost 5 bases and 5 bases, there was a span of 9 bases. This chain's CDR3 is CSAPDSNEKLFF. CDR3 nucleotide sequence: TGCAGTGCTCCGGACTCCAATGAAAAACTGTTTTTT.

The chain links TRBV5-1 to TRBJ2-3; 7 nucleotides match TRBD2. The CDR3 runs to 14 residues. With V trimmed by 0 bases and J by 6 bases, 4 bases remained unmatched. From germline, CDR1 is SGHRS and CDR2 YFSETQ. In nucleotides, the CDR3 is TGCGCCAGCAGCTTGGGGACTAGGTCGGATACGCAGTATTTT. It codes for CASSLGTRSDTQYF.

The chain links TRBV15 to TRBJ1-5; D remains ambiguous. V was trimmed by 3 bases and J by 1 base, leaving 10 bases between them. Germline V gene data show CDR1 as LNHNV and CDR2 as YYDKDF (reference sequence). This CDR3 has 15 amino acids. The CDR3 spells CATSSPKTSNQPQHF. The CDR3 DNA sequence: TGTGCCACCAGCAGTCCGAAGACCAGCAATCAGCCCCAGCATTTT.

This chain uses TRBV3-1 with TRBJ1-1; no clear D. This CDR3 has 14 residues. The germline V gene has CDR1 LGHDT and CDR2 YNNKEL (reference sequence). V lost 6 bases, J lost 1 base, and 12 bases lay in between. DNA of the CDR3: TGTGCCAGCAGTCATACCGCCGAGAACACTGAAGCTTTCTTT. This codes for CASSHTAENTEAFF.

This clonotype has only a few counts. The rearrangement links TRBV28 to TRBJ1-5, with TRBD1 identical over 9 bases. CDR3 size: 17 residues. Trimming cost V 2 bases and J 2 bases; bases outside gene matches: 7. The germline V gene encodes CDR1 MDHEN and CDR2 SYDVKM. The CDR3 here is CASSLRGQGLGNQPQHF. The CDR3 nucleotides read TGTGCCAGCAGTTTAAGGGGACAGGGTTTGGGCAATCAGCCCCAGCATTTT.

This clonotype was recorded a few times. This chain connects TRBV29-1 to TRBJ2-7; a weak D match, TRBD2 (6 bases). V was clipped by 6 bases and J by 3 bases, with 15 bases between them. CDR1 is SQVTM and CDR2 is ANQGSEA in the germline V gene. CDR3 length: 13 residues. Here the CDR3 DNA reads TGCAGCGTAAGGGACTTCCTAAACTACGAGCAGTACTTC. It is translated as CSVRDFLNYEQYF.